Presented here are 21 T cell receptor beta chains from one specimen sequenced in a study of shared T cell receptors in the human thymus. Here immunoSEQ multiplex PCR was the method, and the copy in TCRdb shows in-frame clones only, minus some. Here the sample spans some 700,000 clones, 70% to 90% being singletons. These same records also appear under a second study, on human thymus T cells.

The sequencing sample was made of thymocytes. These receptors came from a girl under three years old with a congenital heart defect.

The chain employs TRBV6-6 and TRBJ2-1, with 7 bases matching TRBD2. With 0 bases clipped from V and 5 bases from J, the junction kept 7 bases outside the gene matches. This CDR3 contains 16 residues. Germline CDR1 reads MNHNY; CDR2 reads SVGAGI (reference sequence). For the CDR3, the DNA is TGTGCCAGCAGTTACTCGTTTGGGCGGGGGAACAATGAGCAGTTCTTC. This sequence encodes CASSYSFGRGNNEQFF.

Only one count was recorded for this clone. V gene TRBV7-2 combines with J gene TRBJ2-7; possible D gene TRBD2, 7 bases. The ends were cut back, 3 bases at V and 6 bases at J, with 15 bases in the middle. Germline V gives CDR1 SGHTA, CDR2 FQGNSA. The CDR3 is made up of 14 amino acids. The CDR3 DNA reads as TGTGCCAGCAGCTTCGCGGGGGCAGGGCTCGAGCAGTACTTC. As protein: CASSFAGAGLEQYF.

The V and J genes are TRBV28 and TRBJ2-5, with 10 bases matching TRBD2. Germline trimming cut 1 base from V and 3 bases from J; bases unmatched to any gene: 8. The CDR3 is 17 amino acids. Germline CDR1 reads MDHEN; CDR2 reads SYDVKM. The chain's CDR3 is CASSLLLASGGKETQYF. CDR3 DNA sequence: TGTGCCAGCAGTTTATTGTTGGCTAGCGGGGGTAAAGAGACCCAGTACTTC.

Note on this clone: The junction shows a germline mismatch at one end, possibly a read error. The chain employs TRBV19 and TRBJ2-1; no reliable D call. Germline-derived CDR1 and CDR2 are LNHDA and SQIVND (reference sequence). The length of the CDR3 is 12 residues. The CDR3 nucleotides are TGTGCCAGTAGTACGCACTACCATGAGCAGTTCTTC. Translated, it gives CASSTHYHEQFF.

This clone came up once. The genes are TRBV4-1 and TRBJ2-2; 9 nucleotides align to TRBD2. The CDR3 is made up of 17 amino acids. Germline CDR1 reads MGHRA; CDR2 reads YSYEKL. V dropped 5 bases and J dropped 0; count of bases not matched to a gene: 7. CDR3 region: CASSYSGGLSNTGELFF. The CDR3 bases are TGCGCCAGCAGCTATAGCGGGGGCTTATCGAACACCGGGGAGCTGTTTTTT.

J is TRBJ2-2 and V is TRBV4-3, with a tentative D call TRBD2 (5 bases). Trimming took off 0 bases at V and 7 bases at J, with 9 bases between the two ends. This CDR3 is 14 amino acids long. In germline, CDR1 is LGHNA, CDR2 YSLEER. Here the CDR3 reads CASSQDRENGELFF. The CDR3 DNA follows: TGCGCCAGCAGCCAAGATCGGGAAAACGGGGAGCTGTTTTTT.

This sequence joins TRBV4-3 and TRBJ1-1; 7 bases align to TRBD1. CDR1 is LGHNA, CDR2 YSLEER, per germline. CDR3 length equals 13 residues. J was trimmed by 4 bases and V by 10 bases; bases with no gene match: 9. The CDR3 sequence is CATRQGRGTEAFF. In DNA form, the CDR3 reads TGCGCCACCAGACAGGGCCGGGGCACTGAAGCTTTCTTT.

This clone was recorded once. The chain is built from TRBV9 and TRBJ1-1, with D maybe TRBD1 (6 bases). This CDR3 comprises 15 residues. Per germline, CDR1 SGDLS and CDR2 YYNGEE. The V and J ends lost 2 bases and 3 bases respectively, with 14 bases between them. CDR3 in amino acids: CASSVLQGHDTEAFF. The DNA of the CDR3 is TGTGCCAGCAGCGTCCTCCAGGGGCATGACACTGAAGCTTTCTTT.

CDR3: CASSVVRADNYGYTF. CDR3 sequence (DNA): TGTGCCAGCAGCGTAGTCAGGGCGGATAACTATGGCTACACCTTC. V usage is TRBV9 and J usage is TRBJ1-2, with a tentative D call TRBD1 (5 bases). Germline CDR1 is SGDLS and CDR2 is YYNGEE. The V end was cut by 0 bases, the J end by 1 base, with 10 bases between. The CDR3 runs 15 residues.

This clone was seen only a few times. This sequence joins TRBV5-1 and TRBJ2-1; TRBD2 matches at 7 bases. The CDR3 loop spans 16 amino acids. The V gene end was trimmed by 4 bases and the J gene end by 6 bases; junction bases not matched to a gene: 13. CDR1 is SGHRS, CDR2 YFSETQ, per germline. CDR3: CASSGGGGARGNEQFF. In DNA, the CDR3 is TGCGCCAGCAGCGGGGGGGGAGGGGCTCGGGGCAATGAGCAGTTCTTC.

CDR3 residues: CASSESSRAGGTGELFF. Written as DNA, the CDR3 is TGCGCCAGCAGTGAGTCCTCCCGGGCGGGAGGCACCGGGGAGCTGTTTTTT. The chain combines TRBV10-1 with TRBJ2-2, with 8 nucleotides matching TRBD2. Trimming removed 0 bases from V and 4 bases from J; junction bases left unmatched: 7. CDR1 is WNHNN and CDR2 is SYGVQD in the germline V gene (reference sequence). CDR3 size: 17 residues.

The chain couples TRBV7-3 to TRBJ2-3; D possibly corresponds to TRBD1 (6 bases). Deletions cut 4 bases from V and 3 bases from J, with 20 bases between. Looked up from germline, CDR1 is SGHTA and CDR2 is FQGTGA. This CDR3 spans 17 amino acids. The CDR3 nucleotides read TGTGCCAGCAGCTCACCAGGGGTGGCTTCGTGGACAGATACGCAGTATTTT. Its protein product is CASSSPGVASWTDTQYF.

The rearrangement uses TRBV6-1 and TRBJ2-5; D ambiguous. Germline-derived CDR1 and CDR2 are MNHNS and SASEGT. CDR3 length: 15 residues. Deletions cut 3 bases from V and 1 base from J, with 12 bases between. CDR3 sequence reads: CASSDRVKTQETQYF. DNA of the CDR3: TGTGCCAGCAGTGACCGGGTCAAGACCCAAGAGACCCAGTACTTC.

The chain employs TRBV6-1 and TRBJ2-6, with D possibly TRBD2 on 6 matching bases. Germline V gives CDR1 MNHNS, CDR2 SASEGT. V lost 4 bases to trimming and J lost 1 base, with 20 bases between them. The CDR3 has 19 residues. The CDR3 sequence is CASSGGAVSQFSGANVLTF. The CDR3 DNA is TGTGCCAGCAGTGGCGGGGCTGTCAGCCAGTTTTCTGGGGCCAACGTCCTGACTTTC.

This chain uses TRBV7-9 with TRBJ1-2; TRBD1 might be the D (6 bases). The CDR3 sequence is 19 residues long. Trimming took 4 bases from V and 0 from J, leaving 24 bases between them. The germline CDR1 and CDR2 sequences are SEHNR and FQNEAQ (reference sequence). Written as DNA, the CDR3 is TGTGCCAGCAGCTCCGAGACAGGCAAACGAACTGTTCCTAACTATGGCTACACCTTC. Translated: CASSSETGKRTVPNYGYTF.

This clone showed up just a few times. The chain is built from TRBV5-5 and TRBJ2-2, with TRBD2 identical over 13 bases. With V trimmed by 2 bases and J by 0 bases, 7 bases remained unmatched. The CDR3 length is 19 residues. Looked up from germline, CDR1 is SGHKS and CDR2 is YYEKEE (reference sequence). The CDR3 reads CASSFAGLAGLANTGELFF. As DNA, the CDR3 is TGTGCCAGCAGCTTCGCGGGACTAGCGGGGCTAGCGAACACCGGGGAGCTGTTTTTT.

The chain carries TRBV15 and TRBJ1-4; D remains ambiguous. Germline V lookup: CDR1 LNHNV, CDR2 YYDKDF (reference sequence). The germline V and J ends were trimmed by 5 bases and 5 bases, with 24 bases remaining between them. The CDR3 is 18 residues long. The CDR3 here is CATSPQSRHGFKNEKLFF. CDR3 DNA sequence: TGTGCCACCAGCCCCCAGTCCCGACACGGTTTTAAAAATGAAAAACTGTTTTTT. Using reference TRBV15 and TRBJ1-4 for the parts outside the CDR3, the full variable domain is DAMVIQNPRYQVTQFGKPVTLSCSQTLNHNVMYWYQQKSSQAPKLLFHYYDKDFNNEADTPDNFQSRRPNTSFCFLDIRSPGLGDTAMYLCATSPQSRHGFKNEKLFFGSGTQLSVL.

J is TRBJ1-1 and V is TRBV2, with D possibly being TRBD1 (6 bases). Between the trimmed V and J ends, which lost 2 bases and 2 bases, there was a span of 15 bases. Germline CDR1 and CDR2: SNHLY and FYNNEI. The CDR3 sequence is 16 residues long. The CDR3, as DNA: TGTGCCAGCAGTGAACCCTACAGGGAGGGAAACACTGAAGCTTTCTTT. This translates into CASSEPYREGNTEAFF.

This clone came up a few times. The chain is built from TRBV5-1 and TRBJ1-2; TRBD1 matches 7 bases. Unmatched junction bases numbered 9, after V lost 0 bases and J lost 4 bases. CDR1 SGHRS and CDR2 YFSETQ come from the germline V gene. The CDR3 has 16 residues. DNA of the CDR3: TGCGCCAGCAGCTTGGCCAACAAGGGGGCTGGCTATGGCTACACCTTC. Amino acids: CASSLANKGAGYGYTF.

CDR3 protein: CASSGLILTGSETQYF. CDR3 nucleotide sequence: TGTGCCAGCAGCGGACTTATACTGACAGGGTCAGAGACCCAGTACTTC. This rearrangement joins TRBV5-5 to TRBJ2-5, with 7 bases fitting TRBD1. The CDR3 extends over 16 amino acids. Per the germline V gene, CDR1 is SGHKS and CDR2 is YYEKEE (reference sequence). The V and J ends lost 4 bases and 4 bases, in that order; junction bases with no gene match: 13.

This chain links TRBV2 with TRBJ1-1, with D perhaps matching TRBD1 (6 bases). Germline values: CDR1 SNHLY, CDR2 FYNNEI. This CDR3 has 14 amino acids. The germline V and J ends were trimmed by 7 bases and 1 base, with 13 bases remaining between them. CDR3 DNA sequence: TGTGCCAGCATGGCATGGACAGAGAACACTGAAGCTTTCTTT. Protein: CASMAWTENTEAFF.